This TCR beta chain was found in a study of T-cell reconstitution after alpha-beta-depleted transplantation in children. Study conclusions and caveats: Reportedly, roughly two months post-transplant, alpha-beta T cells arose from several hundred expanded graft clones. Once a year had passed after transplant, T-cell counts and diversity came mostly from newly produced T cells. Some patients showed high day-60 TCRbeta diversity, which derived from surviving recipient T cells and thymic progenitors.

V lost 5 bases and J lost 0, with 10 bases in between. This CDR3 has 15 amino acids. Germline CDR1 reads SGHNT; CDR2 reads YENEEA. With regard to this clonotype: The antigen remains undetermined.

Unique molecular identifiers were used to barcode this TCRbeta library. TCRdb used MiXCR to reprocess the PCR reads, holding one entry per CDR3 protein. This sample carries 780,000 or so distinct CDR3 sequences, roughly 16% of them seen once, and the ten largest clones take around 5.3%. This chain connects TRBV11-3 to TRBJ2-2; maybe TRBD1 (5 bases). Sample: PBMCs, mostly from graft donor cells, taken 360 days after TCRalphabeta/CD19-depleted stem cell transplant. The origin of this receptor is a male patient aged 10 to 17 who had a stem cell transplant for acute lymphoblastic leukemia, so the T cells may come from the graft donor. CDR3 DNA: TGTGCCAGCAGCGTAGGGGTAACGAACACCGGGGAGCTGTTTTTT. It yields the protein CASSVGVTNTGELFF.